The 28 T cell receptor beta chains presented below share a single source sample, sequenced in a study of OX40 agonist ivuxolimab in advanced cancers. The assay was immunoSEQ multiplex PCR, and TCRdb's table has in-frame clones only and misses some. The sample lists over 15,000 clones; roughly four fifths were seen once. This material consisted of CD4+ or CD8+ T cells sorted from blood, taken in a trial of the OX40 agonist ivuxolimab. Source of these receptors: an adult with an advanced solid tumor such as melanoma, head and neck, liver or kidney cancer.

In this sample, this clone turned up a few times. V and J are TRBV9 and TRBJ2-1, with TRBD1 matching over 9 bases. This CDR3 comprises 15 residues. J lost 8 bases, V lost 4 bases, and 10 bases had no gene match. In germline, CDR1 is SGDLS, CDR2 YYNGEE. CDR3 DNA sequence: TGTGCCAGCAGCAAGGGGGACAGGGTTGTTGATGAGCAGTTCTTC. Protein: CASSKGDRVVDEQFF.

The chain is built from TRBV20-1 and TRBJ2-7; D not resolved. CDR1 DFQATT and CDR2 SNEGSKA come from the germline V gene (reference sequence). The germline V and J ends were trimmed by 5 bases and 2 bases, with 7 bases remaining between them. The CDR3 has 11 residues. The CDR3 here is CSAARTYEQYF. The CDR3 bases are TGCAGTGCTGCGCGAACCTACGAGCAGTACTTC.

A single count supports this clone. The chain couples TRBV7-2 to TRBJ2-7; the D gene is possibly TRBD1 (6 bases). CDR3 size: 16 residues. In germline, CDR1 is SGHTA, CDR2 FQGNSA. V was shortened by 4 bases and J by 5 bases, with 21 bases between the two germline ends. The CDR3 DNA follows: TGTGCCAGCAGCTCACCGCCCGGACAGCTCAAGGACGAGCAGTACTTC. This translates into CASSSPPGQLKDEQYF.

This clone was picked up a small number of times. This chain links TRBV30 with TRBJ1-5; 7 bases line up with TRBD1. CDR3 length equals 15 residues. V lost 2 bases to trimming and J lost 4 bases; unmatched junction nucleotides: 8. Germline CDR1 reads GTSNPN; CDR2 reads SVGIG (reference sequence). The CDR3 reads CAWSLGQVRNQPQHF. CDR3 coding DNA: TGTGCCTGGAGTCTCGGACAGGTGAGAAATCAGCCCCAGCATTTT.

J is TRBJ2-7 and V is TRBV2, with D possibly being TRBD2 (6 bases). The germline CDR1 and CDR2 sequences are SNHLY and FYNNEI. Trimming shortened V by 6 bases and J by 9 bases, and 12 bases separated the two germline ends. The CDR3 extends over 11 amino acids. CDR3 loop: CASREGGMQYF. The CDR3 bases are TGTGCCAGCAGAGAGGGCGGGATGCAGTACTTC.

The chain is built from TRBV12-5 and TRBJ2-2; 8 bases are shared with TRBD1. The CDR3 sequence is 15 residues long. The germline V gene encodes CDR1 LGHNT and CDR2 FRNRAP. The J segment lost 4 bases and the V segment lost 5 bases, leaving 6 bases of the junction unmatched. The CDR3 reads CASGLGQGSTGELFF. Written as DNA, the CDR3 is TGTGCTAGTGGTCTTGGACAGGGCAGCACCGGGGAGCTGTTTTTT.

The rearrangement joins TRBV9 to TRBJ1-4; 8 positions match TRBD1. Trimming at V came to 4 bases and at J to 8 bases, leaving 10 bases not matched to a gene. Germline lookup yields CDR1 SGDLS and CDR2 YYNGEE. This CDR3 is built from 15 residues. The CDR3 region is CASSPGTGGTEKLFF. The DNA of the CDR3 is TGTGCCAGCAGCCCTGGGACAGGAGGAACGGAAAAACTGTTTTTT.

The genes are TRBV7-9 and TRBJ1-5, with 11 bases lining up with TRBD1. This CDR3 comprises 15 residues. Per the germline V gene, CDR1 is SEHNR and CDR2 is FQNEAQ (reference sequence). With 5 bases clipped from V and 7 bases from J, the junction kept 7 bases outside the gene matches. The CDR3 sequence is CASSPTDRGPQPQHF. The DNA of the CDR3 is TGTGCCAGCAGCCCCACGGACAGGGGGCCCCAGCCCCAGCATTTT.

By proportion, this clone is medium-sized. V is TRBV7-2 and J is TRBJ1-5; 8 bases are a match to TRBD1. J was trimmed by 7 bases and V by 4 bases; bases with no gene match: 12. CDR1 and CDR2 (germline): SGHTA, FQGNSA. This CDR3 is built from 16 residues. Here the CDR3 reads CASSYNRDRREQPQHF. For the CDR3, the DNA is TGTGCCAGCAGCTACAACAGGGACAGGCGAGAGCAGCCCCAGCATTTT.

The chain links TRBV19 to TRBJ2-1; D tentatively reads TRBD1 or TRBD2 (5 bases each). This CDR3 has 18 residues. Trimming shortened V by 3 bases and J by 2 bases, and 20 bases separated the two germline ends. Germline CDR1 is LNHDA and CDR2 is SQIVND (reference sequence). The CDR3 loop reads CASSMGPTYSAPYNEQFF. The CDR3 nucleotides read TGTGCCAGTAGTATGGGGCCTACTTATAGCGCGCCCTACAATGAGCAGTTCTTC.

CDR3 coding DNA: TGTGCTAGTGGTTTGGTACTCGGGCAGGGGGCCTATGGCTACACCTTC. Translating gives CASGLVLGQGAYGYTF. The chain recombines TRBV12-5 with TRBJ1-2; TRBD1 aligns across 8 bases. This CDR3 comprises 16 residues. The ends lost 0 bases at V and 4 bases at J; junction bases unmatched: 7. Germline CDR1 and CDR2: LGHNT and FRNRAP.

CDR3 residues: CASSVATRGDTQYF. The CDR3 DNA is TGTGCCAGCAGCGTAGCTACTCGGGGGGATACGCAGTATTTT. The chain carries TRBV9 and TRBJ2-3; tentative D call: TRBD2 (6 bases). Trimming stripped 0 bases from V and 6 bases from J, with 11 bases between. The CDR3 extends over 14 amino acids. Germline V CDR1 and CDR2: SGDLS, YYNGEE.

The gene calls are TRBV10-3 and TRBJ1-3; D perhaps matches TRBD1 (5 bases). The CDR3 sequence is 13 residues long. V dropped 10 bases and J dropped 0 bases, with 10 bases sitting between them. Germline-derived CDR1 and CDR2 are ENHRY and SYGVKD. The DNA for the CDR3 is TGTGCCACCGGGGGGAGCTCTGGAAACACCATATATTTT. Translated: CATGGSSGNTIYF.

The chain combines TRBV7-8 with TRBJ1-4; no definite D call. Germline-derived CDR1 and CDR2 are SGHVS and FQNEAQ. There are 18 residues in the CDR3. Trimming left V 1 base short and J 6 bases short, with 21 bases between. CDR3 in DNA: TGTGCCAGCAGCTTAGGACGTAGAGAGGGAGGAACGTATGAAAAACTGTTTTTT. Amino acid sequence: CASSLGRREGGTYEKLFF.

The J gene is TRBJ2-3, the V gene TRBV29-1; D remains ambiguous. Germline V CDR1 and CDR2: SQVTM, ANQGSEA. Between the trimmed V and J ends, which lost 3 bases and 4 bases, there was a span of 5 bases. This CDR3 comprises 11 residues. The CDR3 DNA follows: TGCAGCGTTGATAGGGCAGATACGCAGTATTTT. It is translated as CSVDRADTQYF.

CDR3 DNA sequence: TGTGCCAGCAGCAAGTCCGCGGGCAAGAACACTGAAGCTTTCTTT. Its protein is CASSKSAGKNTEAFF. The V gene is TRBV7-8, the J gene TRBJ1-1; D is unresolved. The V gene's germline CDR1 is SGHVS and CDR2 FQNEAQ. Trimming shortened V by 5 bases and J by 1 base, and 14 bases separated the two germline ends. The CDR3 is made up of 15 amino acids.

The chain is built from TRBV12-5 and TRBJ2-1; 12 nucleotides line up with TRBD1. V was pared by 4 bases and J by 6 bases, with 4 bases of the junction left unmatched. The CDR3 extends over 15 amino acids. Per the germline V gene, CDR1 is LGHNT and CDR2 is FRNRAP. CDR3: CASGSGQGAVNEQFF. The CDR3 bases are TGTGCTAGTGGTTCGGGACAGGGGGCCGTCAATGAGCAGTTCTTC.

The chain carries TRBV19 and TRBJ2-5, with D perhaps TRBD1 (5 bases). Germline V gene sequence: CDR1 LNHDA, CDR2 SQIVND (reference sequence). Trimming stripped 1 base from V and 1 base from J, with 13 bases between. This CDR3 has 16 amino acids. As DNA, the CDR3 is TGTGCCAGTAGTATAGGAGCGACAGTCGCCCAAGAGACCCAGTACTTC. Protein: CASSIGATVAQETQYF. The variable domain in full, with the rest retrieved from reference TRBV19 and TRBJ2-5, is DGGITQSPKYLFRKEGQNVTLSCEQNLNHDAMYWYRQDPGQGLRLIYYSQIVNDFQKGDIAEGYSVSREKKESFPLTVTSAQKNPTAFYLCASSIGATVAQETQYFGPGTRLLVL.

This chain joins TRBV4-1 and TRBJ2-5; TRBD2 might be the D (6 bases). From germline, CDR1 is MGHRA and CDR2 YSYEKL. This CDR3 is 19 amino acids long. Trimming cost V 0 bases and J 4 bases, with 24 bases left between them. CDR3 bases: TGCGCCAGCAGCCAAGATACGGGGTCGGGAGAATTGTTGGGAGAGACCCAGTACTTC. Residues: CASSQDTGSGELLGETQYF.

This chain joins TRBV5-1 and TRBJ1-5; D possibly corresponds to TRBD1 (5 bases). CDR1 is SGHRS, CDR2 YFSETQ, per germline. The CDR3 runs to 14 residues. Trimming took off 0 bases at V and 7 bases at J, with 11 bases between the two ends. The CDR3 DNA follows: TGCGCCAGCAGCTTGGTAGGGGAGGAGCAGCCCCAGCATTTT. This gives the protein CASSLVGEEQPQHF.

The V call is TRBV28, the J call TRBJ2-7; TRBD1 is a possible D gene (6 bases). The CDR3 is 15 residues long. CDR1 and CDR2 (germline): MDHEN, SYDVKM. The V end lost 6 bases, the J end lost 5 bases, and 20 bases lay between the germline ends. The CDR3 coding sequence is TGTGCCAGCAGGAAACAGGGATTCAGATACCACGAGCAGTACTTC. This translates into CASRKQGFRYHEQYF.

The gene calls are TRBV29-1 and TRBJ2-1; D is unclear. Per the germline V gene, CDR1 is SQVTM and CDR2 is ANQGSEA. The length of the CDR3 is 14 residues. V was cut by 1 base and J by 4 bases, with 11 bases left in between. CDR3 DNA: TGCAGCGTTGAAGGGGCGGCATATTACAATGAGCAGTTCTTC. It translates to CSVEGAAYYNEQFF.

A remark on this clone: At one end, the junction sequence differs from germline, possibly due to a read error. The chain joins TRBV5-1 to TRBJ2-7; tentatively, D is TRBD1 (7 bases). The CDR3 consists of 16 residues. CDR1 and CDR2 from the germline V gene are SGHRS and YFSETQ. The CDR3 coding sequence is TGCGCCAGCAGCGGGAGGACAGGAAAGTCTTCCTCCGAGCAGTACTTC. Translated, it gives CASSGRTGKSSSEQYF.

This clone came up a few times. V gene TRBV14 combines with J gene TRBJ2-7; D is possibly TRBD1 (6 bases). The CDR3 consists of 13 residues. V was trimmed by 4 bases and J by 4 bases, leaving 11 bases between them. In germline, CDR1 is SGHDN, CDR2 FVKESK. The CDR3 loop is CASSLEGTYEQYF. The CDR3 DNA follows: TGTGCCAGCAGCCTTGAAGGGACATACGAGCAGTACTTC.

V gene TRBV5-1 combines with J gene TRBJ2-5; no definite D call. Germline V lookup: CDR1 SGHRS, CDR2 YFSETQ. With 0 bases removed from V and 6 bases from J, the gap between germline ends came to 12 bases. This CDR3 has 14 amino acids. The CDR3 DNA reads TGCGCCAGCAGCTTGGAAATCTCGACACAGACCCAGTACTTC. Amino acid sequence: CASSLEISTQTQYF.

The chain recombines TRBV19 with TRBJ2-5; D gene uncertain. Germline CDR1 reads LNHDA; CDR2 reads SQIVND (reference sequence). V was shortened by 7 bases and J by 2 bases, with 11 bases between the two germline ends. CDR3 length: 13 amino acids. CDR3 region: CASKKTSQETQYF. In DNA, the CDR3 is TGTGCCAGTAAAAAGACAAGTCAAGAGACCCAGTACTTC.

The chain carries TRBV5-4 and TRBJ1-5; no firm D call. Trimming took 0 bases from V and 6 from J, leaving 7 bases between them. CDR3 length equals 13 residues. CDR1 SGHNT and CDR2 YYREEE come from the germline V gene (reference sequence). For the CDR3, the DNA is TGTGCCAGCAGCTTGGATCCGAGTCAGCCCCAGCATTTT. Encoded protein: CASSLDPSQPQHF.

The chain carries TRBV5-4 and TRBJ2-1, with D maybe TRBD2 (6 bases). The CDR3 is 14 amino acids. Germline lookup yields CDR1 SGHNT and CDR2 YYREEE (reference sequence). The ends were cut back, 6 bases at V and 7 bases at J, with 17 bases in the middle. The CDR3 DNA reads as TGTGCCAGCATGGGCCGTCAAAGCGGGAATGAGCAGTTCTTC. It encodes CASMGRQSGNEQFF.